A selection of T cell receptor beta chains follows, all from one sample in a study of shared clonotypes between healthy human individuals. Sequenced by immunoSEQ multiplex PCR; TCRdb stores in-frame clones only, minus some. The data show over 400,000 clones, approximately 94% seen once. The sample taken for sequencing was naive CD4+ T cells sorted from blood. The receptors stem from a woman between 25 and 40 years old in good health. The CDR3 runs from the conserved cysteine through the conserved F or W. The order of the fields is clone size, V gene, D gene, J gene, CDR3 DNA, CDR3 protein. The D gene is left open where the match is weak. Rows may omit the clone size; those that give it use once, few, many or a size class.

>.|TRBV5-6|TRBD2|TRBJ2-7
TGTGCCAGCAGCTTGGGACTAGCGGGTTCCTACGAGCAGTACTTC
CASSLGLAGSYEQYF
>.|TRBV2|.|TRBJ2-7
TGTGCCAGCAAGGGATTCAACAGGGAGCCCTACGAGCAGTACTTC
CASKGFNREPYEQYF
>.|TRBV27|.|TRBJ2-6
TGTGCCAGCTGGTCACCCCCGCGCTCTGGGGCCAACGTCCTGACTTTC
CASWSPPRSGANVLTF
>.|TRBV19|.|TRBJ2-3
TGTGCCAGTGGGGTGGCTAGCGCGGCCACAGATACGCAGTATTTT
CASGVASAATDTQYF
>.|TRBV28|.|TRBJ1-1
TGTGCCAGCAGTTCAACACTGAACACTGAAGCTTTCTTT
CASSSTLNTEAFF
>.|TRBV28|TRBD1|TRBJ1-4
TGTGCCAGCAGTCTAACCGGGACAGGGGTAGAATCAACTAATGAAAAACTGTTTTTT
CASSLTGTGVESTNEKLFF
>.|TRBV5-1|TRBD1|TRBJ1-2
TGCGCCAGCAGCTTGGTCGCAGGGGGAGGTCATGGCTACACCTTC
CASSLVAGGGHGYTF
>.|TRBV7-2|TRBD1|TRBJ1-1
TGTGCCAGCAGCTGGACAGGGGAAGACACTGAAGCTTTCTTT
CASSWTGEDTEAFF
>once|TRBV6-1|.|TRBJ2-7
TGTGCCAGCAGTGAAACCCGGGGCTACTACGAGCAGTACTTC
CASSETRGYYEQYF
>.|TRBV7-2|TRBD2|TRBJ2-7
TGTGCCAGCAGCTCGACTAGCGGGGTATTCGACGAGCAGTACTTC
CASSSTSGVFDEQYF
>.|TRBV7-2|TRBD1|TRBJ2-2
TGTGCCAGCAGCTTAGTTGGGACAGGGAACACCGGGGAGCTGTTTTTT
CASSLVGTGNTGELFF
>.|TRBV7-9|TRBD1|TRBJ2-7
TGTGCCAGCAGTCCAGGACAGGCACTAGGGGAGCAGTACTTC
CASSPGQALGEQYF
>.|TRBV11-2|.|TRBJ2-7
TGTGCCAGCAGCTTAGATCTCCCAGCGACCTACGAGCAGTACTTC
CASSLDLPATYEQYF
>.|TRBV7-9|.|TRBJ2-5
TGTGCCAGCACCACTTCCGGGGGGACCCAGTACTTC
CASTTSGGTQYF
>.|TRBV27|TRBD1|TRBJ2-7
TGTGCCAGCAGTTTTCGGACAGGACCCTACGAGCAGTACTTC
CASSFRTGPYEQYF
>.|TRBV18|.|TRBJ1-1
TGTGCCAGCTCACCCGCGGGGCCAGGATTGAACACTGAAGCTTTCTTT
CASSPAGPGLNTEAFF
>.|TRBV11-2|TRBD1|TRBJ1-2
TGTGCCAGCAGCTTGAGTGGGACAGGGGCCAACTATGGCTACACCTTC
CASSLSGTGANYGYTF
>once|TRBV2|TRBD2|TRBJ2-1
TGTGCCAGCAGTGAAGTGAGCGGGAGTAATGAGCAGTTCTTC
CASSEVSGSNEQFF
>.|TRBV21-1|.|TRBJ1-2
TGTGCCAGCAGCGGATGGGGGGGACCAAACTATGGCTACACCTTC
CASSGWGGPNYGYTF
>.|TRBV10-1|.|TRBJ1-1
TGCGCCAGCAGTGCCTTTGCGCAGGGTGAAGCTTTCTTT
CASSAFAQGEAFF
>.|TRBV27|.|TRBJ2-3
TGTGCCAGCAGTGTCCTATCTAGGGATACGCAGTATTTT
CASSVLSRDTQYF
>.|TRBV5-1|.|TRBJ2-7
TGCGCCAGCAGCTTGGTTGGTAGCCACGAGCAGTACTTC
CASSLVGSHEQYF
>.|TRBV27|TRBD2|TRBJ2-3
TGTGCCAGCAGTTTGGAGGGACTAGCGGGAGGTACGCAGTATTTT
CASSLEGLAGGTQYF
>.|TRBV5-1|TRBD2|TRBJ2-3
TGCCACCCACTGACTAGCGGGAGAACAGATACGCAGTATTTT
CHPLTSGRTDTQYF
>few|TRBV2|.|TRBJ1-1
TGTGCAGCGATAATAATGAACACTGAAGCTTTCTTT
CAAIIMNTEAFF
>.|TRBV6-1|TRBD2|TRBJ2-3
TGTGCCAGCCCGAGGGGCCTAGCGGTCACAGATACGCAGTATTTT
CASPRGLAVTDTQYF
>.|TRBV6-1|.|TRBJ2-3
TGTGCCAGCGTAAGGGGGAGCTCTAGCACAGATACGCAGTATTTT
CASVRGSSSTDTQYF
>.|TRBV30|.|TRBJ2-2
TGTGCCTGGAGTGTACGGAGCGGCGGGGAGCTGTTTTTT
CAWSVRSGGELFF
>.|TRBV11-3|.|TRBJ1-1
TGTGCCAGCAGCTACACTGCGGTCACTGAAGCTTTCTTT
CASSYTAVTEAFF
>once|TRBV7-9|TRBD1|TRBJ1-2
TGTGCCAGCAGCTTAGATTCCGTCGGGACAGGGCCCAAGGATGGCTACACCTTC
CASSLDSVGTGPKDGYTF
>.|TRBV18|TRBD1|TRBJ1-1
TGTGCCAGCTCACCACCGGGACAGGGAAAGACCATCGGCGCTTTCTTT
CASSPPGQGKTIGAFF
>few|TRBV28|.|TRBJ1-5
TGTGCCAGCAGTTTTAGGCAGCCCCAGCATTTT
CASSFRQPQHF
>once|TRBV18|TRBD1|TRBJ1-1
TGTGCCAGCTCACCACGTTCAGGGGGCGCGAATGGGGCTGAAGCTTTCTTT
CASSPRSGGANGAEAFF
>.|TRBV9|.|TRBJ1-2
TGTGCCAGCAGCGTAGTCTCAGGGGCTGATGGCTACACCTTC
CASSVVSGADGYTF
>once|TRBV4-2|TRBD1|TRBJ1-4
TGTGCCAGCAGCCAAGGCACGACAGGGGTTAATGAAAAACTGTTTTTT
CASSQGTTGVNEKLFF
>.|TRBV2|.|TRBJ2-3
TGTGCCAGCAGAAATACTGGCACAGATACGCAGTATTTT
CASRNTGTDTQYF
>.|TRBV19|.|TRBJ2-3
TGTGCCAGTAGTATAGGGTCGTCTAGCGAGCACACAGATACGCAGTATTTT
CASSIGSSSEHTDTQYF